The entry below gives a single T cell receptor (beta chain) sequence along with its context. Its specificity is not known. Treatment noted: roughly 10-day PBMC culture with coronavirus spike peptide pools or control peptides (ViraFEST assay). Positive PCR tests came between March and December 2020, ahead of the US Alpha, Beta and Delta variants. The record originates from a study of vaccination and CD4 T cells after COVID-19. Study-wide context: Cellular stimulation was performed using overlapping spike peptides derived from SARS-CoV-2, HCoV-NL63, HCoV-OC43 and HCoV-229E. Study-level points and caveats: From approximately 21 to 40, the median of SARS-CoV-2-reactive clonotypes rose without reaching significance.

CD4+ T cells that had been cultured provided DNA sequenced with the Oncomine TCR Beta short-read assay. After culture, CD4+ T cells served as the source for genomic DNA extraction. Each CDR3 protein is one row after TCRdb ran MiXCR on the PCR reads. The sample lists nearly 15,000 distinct CDR3 sequences, 26% occurring once. This TCR came from a human donor with COVID-19. Sequencing used cultured CD4+ T cells from blood.

CDR3 residues: CASSPSLAGCQETQYF. The CDR3 DNA sequence: TGTGCCAGCTCACCATCGCTAGCGGGGTGCCAAGAGACCCAGTACTTC. This chain uses TRBV18 with TRBJ2-5; 9 bases match TRBD2. This CDR3 contains 16 residues. CDR1 and CDR2 (germline): KGHSH, LQKENI. V gave up 2 bases and J gave up 1 base; unmatched junction bases: 5.